The source of this T cell receptor (beta chain) is a study of T cell changes during pregnancy in multiple sclerosis. CDR1 MNHEY and CDR2 SMNVEV come from the germline V gene (reference sequence). The V and J ends lost 0 bases and 4 bases respectively, with 10 bases between them. The CDR3 covers 15 residues. Only in-frame clones appear in the TCRdb table, and some are missing; sequencing was by immunoSEQ multiplex PCR. The sample contains about 64,000 clones, around 96% of which appear only once. Sequenced here: CD8+ T cells from peripheral blood mononuclear cells, sampled after pregnancy. The TCR originated in a female donor with multiple sclerosis, enrolled in a pregnancy study. The chain has TRBV27 and TRBJ2-1, with TRBD2 as a possible D gene (5 bases). The DNA of the CDR3 is TGTGCCAGCAGTTTATCGGCTAGCTGGTACAATGAGCAGTTCTTC. Amino acids: CASSLSASWYNEQFF.